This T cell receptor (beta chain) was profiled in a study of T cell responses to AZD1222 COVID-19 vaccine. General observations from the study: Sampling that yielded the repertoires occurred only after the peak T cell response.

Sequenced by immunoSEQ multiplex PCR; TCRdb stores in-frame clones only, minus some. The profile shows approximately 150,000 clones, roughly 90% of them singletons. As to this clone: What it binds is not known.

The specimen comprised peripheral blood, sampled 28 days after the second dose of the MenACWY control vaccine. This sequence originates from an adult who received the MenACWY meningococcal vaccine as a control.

CDR3 bases: TGTGCCAGCAAATATTCGGTCATCGGCTCGTCGAACACCGGGGAGCTGTTTTTT. This codes for CASKYSVIGSSNTGELFF. The rearrangement joins TRBV2 to TRBJ2-2; D unclear. With 7 bases removed from V and 0 bases from J, the gap between germline ends came to 21 bases. This CDR3 is built from 18 residues. Per the germline V gene, CDR1 is SNHLY and CDR2 is FYNNEI.